This paragraph covers one T cell receptor (beta chain) sequence. This specimen belongs to a study of CD4 and CD8 cells across lung adenocarcinoma regions. Germline values: CDR1 MNHNS, CDR2 SASEGT. The CDR3 has 16 residues. TCRdb re-called the PCR reads with MiXCR, one entry per CDR3 protein. Of approximately 24,000 distinct CDR3 sequences in the sample, 53% are singletons; the top ten hold approximately 46%. The sequencing sample was made of CD8+ T cells from the center of a lung tumor. J is TRBJ2-5 and V is TRBV6-1; the D call may be TRBD1 or TRBD2 (5 bases each). The better agreement between TRBJ2-3 and the DNA end casts doubt on the J call. The source is a male donor with lung adenocarcinoma. The CD4 and CD8 labels of this study may be unreliable. CDR3 sequence: CASRGAGARDQETQYF. The CDR3 nucleotides are TGTGCCAGCAGGGGAGCCGGGGCCCGGGACCAAGAGACGCAGTATTTT.